The 26 T cell receptor beta chains presented below share a single source sample, sequenced in a study of PD-L1 blockade in urothelial cancer. Repertoires were generated with immunoSEQ multiplex PCR, while TCRdb's copy carries only in-frame clones and drops some. Of fewer than 40,000 clones in the sample, 75% to 95% were seen once. The sequences come from PBMCs, collected around atezolizumab (anti-PD-L1) treatment. The source is a man aged 65-85 years with urothelial cancer.

V gene TRBV7-3 combines with J gene TRBJ1-5, with D maybe TRBD1 (6 bases). Trimming took off 3 bases at V and 7 bases at J, with 19 bases between the two ends. The CDR3 runs 16 residues. Germline CDR1 reads SGHTA; CDR2 reads FQGTGA. CDR3 loop: CASSFIVQGPRQPQHF. In DNA, the CDR3 is TGTGCCAGCAGCTTTATTGTACAGGGCCCGAGGCAGCCCCAGCATTTT. The entire variable domain, with the rest obtained from reference TRBV7-3 and TRBJ1-5, is as follows: GAGVSQTPSNKVTEKGKYVELRCDPISGHTALYWYRQSLGQGPEFLIYFQGTGAADDSGLPNDRFFAVRPEGSVSTLKIQRTERGDSAVYLCASSFIVQGPRQPQHFGDGTRLSIL.

This clone is labeled as medium-sized. V gene TRBV7-9 combines with J gene TRBJ2-7; weak D call: TRBD1 (6 bases). The CDR3 sequence is 14 residues long. Trimming pared 3 bases from V and 0 bases from J, leaving 9 bases between. CDR1 SEHNR and CDR2 FQNEAQ come from the germline V gene (reference sequence). The CDR3 region is CASSFTGTSYEQYF. The CDR3 bases are TGTGCCAGCAGCTTCACAGGGACCTCCTACGAGCAGTACTTC.

The chain recombines TRBV5-4 with TRBJ2-3; 9 nucleotides align to TRBD1. V was pared by 3 bases and J by 1 base, with 0 bases of the junction left unmatched. Germline CDR1 and CDR2: SGHNT and YYREEE (reference sequence). This CDR3 region has 14 residues. The CDR3 DNA follows: TGTGCCAGCAGCTGGACAGGGGGCACAGATACGCAGTATTTT. Encoded protein: CASSWTGGTDTQYF.

This chain connects TRBV18 to TRBJ2-2; 11 nucleotides align to TRBD2. With V trimmed by 1 base and J by 5 bases, 9 bases remained unmatched. The CDR3 has 18 amino acids. The V gene's germline CDR1 is KGHSH and CDR2 LQKENI. CDR3 sequence (DNA): TGTGCCAGCTCACCACGGCTAGCGGGAGGAGATGTAACCGGGGAGCTGTTTTTT. Translating it yields CASSPRLAGGDVTGELFF.

The V and J genes are TRBV11-1 and TRBJ2-5; 11 nucleotides match TRBD2. The junction had 6 bases not matched to a gene; V was cut back by 1 base and J by 2 bases. CDR3 length: 17 residues. Germline CDR1 and CDR2: SGHAT and FQDESV (reference sequence). DNA for the CDR3: TGTGCCAGCAGCTTAGGGAGGACTAGCGGGCCTCAAGAGACCCAGTACTTC. Translated, it gives CASSLGRTSGPQETQYF.

The rearrangement uses TRBV9 and TRBJ2-3; no reliable D call. Germline V lookup: CDR1 SGDLS, CDR2 YYNGEE. The CDR3 consists of 15 residues. Trimming shortened V by 2 bases and J by 4 bases, and 14 bases separated the two germline ends. This chain's CDR3 is CASSVKTVSADTQYF. As DNA, the CDR3 is TGTGCCAGCAGCGTCAAAACGGTTTCGGCAGATACGCAGTATTTT.

The gene calls are TRBV11-2 and TRBJ1-1, with D possibly TRBD1 on 5 matching bases. With 4 bases removed from V and 0 bases from J, the gap between germline ends came to 15 bases. The CDR3 sequence is 16 residues long. Germline-derived CDR1 and CDR2 are SGHAT and FQNNGV. The CDR3 DNA reads as TGTGCCAGCAGCTCTAACAGGTCCTATATGAACACTGAAGCTTTCTTT. Protein product: CASSSNRSYMNTEAFF.

The chain combines TRBV10-3 with TRBJ2-2; tentative D call: TRBD2 (6 bases). The CDR3 is 18 residues long. The germline V gene encodes CDR1 ENHRY and CDR2 SYGVKD. The V gene lost 0 bases and the J gene lost 5 bases, with 19 bases spanning the gap. CDR3 amino acids: CAISESAVYGGRTGELFF. The CDR3, as DNA: TGTGCCATCAGTGAGTCGGCTGTGTACGGGGGAAGGACCGGGGAGCTGTTTTTT.

This clone was counted once. The gene calls are TRBV28 and TRBJ1-1, with D unresolved. V was cut by 2 bases and J by 3 bases, with 7 bases left in between. Germline V CDR1 and CDR2: MDHEN, SYDVKM. This CDR3 spans 13 amino acids. CDR3 sequence (DNA): TGTGCCAGCAGTTTAGAGCCCCACACTGAAGCTTTCTTT. Translation gives CASSLEPHTEAFF.

The rearrangement uses TRBV28 and TRBJ2-7; 8 nucleotides match TRBD1. The V gene's germline CDR1 is MDHEN and CDR2 SYDVKM. The trim removed 5 bases at V and 5 bases at J, leaving 8 bases unmatched. This CDR3 spans 14 amino acids. The CDR3 sequence: CASSTLDRDHEQYF. The CDR3 nucleotides read TGTGCCAGCAGTACCCTGGACAGGGATCACGAGCAGTACTTC.

The chain couples TRBV18 to TRBJ1-4; TRBD1 matches at 7 bases. The CDR3 has 15 amino acids. Unmatched junction bases numbered 3, after V lost 3 bases and J lost 2 bases. The V gene's germline CDR1 is KGHSH and CDR2 LQKENI. DNA of the CDR3: TGTGCCAGCTCACCTACAGGGGTGACTAATGAAAAACTGTTTTTT. Residues: CASSPTGVTNEKLFF.

This sequence joins TRBV28 and TRBJ1-5; TRBD1 is a possible D gene (6 bases). The CDR3 is made up of 13 amino acids. Per the germline V gene, CDR1 is MDHEN and CDR2 is SYDVKM. V was cut by 8 bases and J by 7 bases, with 15 bases left in between. The CDR3 coding sequence is TGTGCCAGCGGTACAGGGACGAAGCAGCCCCAGCATTTT. This codes for CASGTGTKQPQHF.

This chain connects TRBV29-1 to TRBJ1-2; 8 bases match TRBD1. J was trimmed by 4 bases and V by 5 bases; bases with no gene match: 12. The CDR3 consists of 15 residues. Germline CDR1 and CDR2: SQVTM and ANQGSEA. The CDR3 protein is CSVPMTGATSYGYTF. In nucleotides, the CDR3 is TGCAGCGTTCCGATGACAGGGGCGACCTCCTATGGCTACACCTTC.

The gene calls are TRBV19 and TRBJ2-2, with D perhaps TRBD2 (5 bases). CDR1 is LNHDA and CDR2 is SQIVND in the germline V gene (reference sequence). The CDR3 has 15 residues. The V end lost 8 bases, the J end lost 3 bases, and 16 bases lay between the germline ends. The CDR3 region is CASLTSGWDTGELFF. Written as DNA, the CDR3 is TGTGCCAGTTTGACATCGGGGTGGGACACCGGGGAGCTGTTTTTT.

The V and J genes are TRBV15 and TRBJ2-7, with D possibly TRBD2 on 5 matching bases. V was pared by 1 base and J by 1 base, with 23 bases between. Germline CDR1 and CDR2: LNHNV and YYDKDF (reference sequence). The CDR3 length is 19 residues. The CDR3 nucleotides read TGTGCCACCAGCAGAGTAACTTCGAGGGAGCGAAACCCTTCCTACGAGCAGTACTTC. The encoded protein is CATSRVTSRERNPSYEQYF.

This chain uses TRBV5-1 with TRBJ2-5; possibly TRBD2 for D (5 bases). V lost 5 bases to trimming and J lost 0 bases, with 11 bases between them. This CDR3 is 14 amino acids long. Germline loops: CDR1 SGHRS, CDR2 YFSETQ. The CDR3 protein is CASSLALNQETQYF. The CDR3 nucleotides are TGCGCCAGCAGTTTAGCGCTAAACCAAGAGACCCAGTACTTC.

The gene calls are TRBV18 and TRBJ1-1; 9 bases match TRBD1. V lost 3 bases to trimming and J lost 4 bases; unmatched junction nucleotides: 3. The CDR3 extends over 14 amino acids. Germline assignment: CDR1 KGHSH and CDR2 LQKENI. The CDR3 sequence is CASSPGQGSTEAFF. The CDR3 DNA is TGTGCCAGCTCACCCGGACAGGGGAGCACTGAAGCTTTCTTT.

The V gene is TRBV19, the J gene TRBJ1-5; weak D call: TRBD1 (6 bases). The CDR3 has 14 amino acids. V lost 3 bases and J 6 bases, leaving 12 bases between the germline ends. Germline CDR1 and CDR2: LNHDA and SQIVND (reference sequence). The CDR3 sequence is CASSIARGSQPQHF. The CDR3 region has the DNA TGTGCCAGTAGTATTGCCAGGGGCAGTCAGCCCCAGCATTTT.

The chain couples TRBV12-5 to TRBJ2-7; D ambiguous. This CDR3 spans 15 amino acids. The germline gives CDR1 LGHNT, CDR2 FRNRAP. V lost 3 bases and J 0 bases, leaving 12 bases between the germline ends. The DNA for the CDR3 is TGTGCTAGTGGTTTAGTGGCAGGCTCCTCCTACGAGCAGTACTTC. Translating gives CASGLVAGSSYEQYF.

This clone has a single count. The chain carries TRBV14 and TRBJ2-5; D is possibly TRBD1 (6 bases). The ends were cut back, 0 bases at V and 4 bases at J, with 15 bases in the middle. The CDR3 has 16 residues. Germline assignment: CDR1 SGHDN and CDR2 FVKESK. The CDR3 region is CASSQEATGYRETQYF. The CDR3 DNA sequence: TGTGCCAGCAGCCAAGAGGCGACAGGTTATAGAGAGACCCAGTACTTC. Based on the CDR3 plus reference TRBV14 and TRBJ2-5, the full variable domain is EAGVTQFPSHSVIEKGQTVTLRCDPISGHDNLYWYRRVMGKEIKFLLHFVKESKQDESGMPNNRFLAERTGGTYSTLKVQPAELEDSGVYFCASSQEATGYRETQYFGPGTRLLVL.

In this sample, this clone turned up once. This chain's CDR3 is CASSPRALTNEKLFF. The CDR3 bases are TGTGCCAGCAGTCCCCGCGCCCTAACTAATGAAAAACTGTTTTTT. The rearrangement joins TRBV6-5 to TRBJ1-4, with D uncertain. The ends were cut back, 5 bases at V and 1 base at J, with 11 bases in the middle. This CDR3 has 15 amino acids. Germline-derived CDR1 and CDR2 are MNHEY and SVGAGI.

The rearrangement links TRBV9 to TRBJ2-1, with a weak D call TRBD2 (6 bases). Per the germline V gene, CDR1 is SGDLS and CDR2 is YYNGEE. V lost 0 bases and J 4 bases, leaving 11 bases between the germline ends. The CDR3 runs to 15 residues. The CDR3 loop reads CASSVEIAVYNEQFF. As DNA, the CDR3 is TGTGCCAGCAGCGTAGAGATAGCGGTTTACAATGAGCAGTTCTTC.

The V call is TRBV30, the J call TRBJ1-2, with D unclear. Trimming pared 3 bases from V and 4 bases from J, leaving 9 bases between. CDR3 length: 12 residues. The germline gives CDR1 GTSNPN, CDR2 SVGIG (reference sequence). The CDR3 spells CAWRVGGYGYTF. The CDR3 nucleotides read TGTGCCTGGAGGGTTGGAGGCTATGGCTACACCTTC.

In this sample, this clone turned up a few times. This chain connects TRBV5-8 to TRBJ2-1, with 8 bases matching TRBD2. The germline V gene encodes CDR1 SGHTS and CDR2 YDEGEE. With 2 bases clipped from V and 3 bases from J, the junction kept 4 bases outside the gene matches. The CDR3 spans 15 residues. The DNA for the CDR3 is TGTGCCAGCAGCTTAGGACTAGCTTACTACAATGAGCAGTTCTTC. Encoded protein: CASSLGLAYYNEQFF.

The chain is built from TRBV9 and TRBJ2-3; 15 bases align to TRBD2. The germline gives CDR1 SGDLS, CDR2 YYNGEE. This CDR3 is 15 amino acids long. The V segment lost 3 bases and the J segment 8 bases; nucleotides outside the gene matches: 4. The CDR3 protein is CASSAGLAGGPTQYF. DNA for the CDR3: TGTGCCAGCAGCGCGGGACTAGCGGGGGGCCCTACGCAGTATTTT. Filled out from reference TRBV9 and TRBJ2-3, the complete variable domain reads DSGVTQTPKHLITATGQRVTLRCSPRSGDLSVYWYQQSLDQGLQFLIQYYNGEERAKGNILERFSAQQFPDLHSELNLSSLELGDSALYFCASSAGLAGGPTQYFGPGTRLTVL.

V usage is TRBV5-1 and J usage is TRBJ2-1; maybe TRBD2 (6 bases). V dropped 4 bases and J dropped 5 bases, with 16 bases sitting between them. The CDR3 is made up of 15 amino acids. Germline V gene data show CDR1 as SGHRS and CDR2 as YFSETQ. The CDR3 loop is CASSRAGTDNNEQFF. In DNA, the CDR3 is TGCGCCAGCAGCCGGGCGGGAACCGATAACAATGAGCAGTTCTTC. The full variable domain, completed using reference TRBV5-1 and TRBJ2-1, is KAGVTQTPRYLIKTRGQQVTLSCSPISGHRSVSWYQQTPGQGLQFLFEYFSETQRNKGNFPGRFSGRQFSNSRSEMNVSTLELGDSALYLCASSRAGTDNNEQFFGPGTRLTVL.